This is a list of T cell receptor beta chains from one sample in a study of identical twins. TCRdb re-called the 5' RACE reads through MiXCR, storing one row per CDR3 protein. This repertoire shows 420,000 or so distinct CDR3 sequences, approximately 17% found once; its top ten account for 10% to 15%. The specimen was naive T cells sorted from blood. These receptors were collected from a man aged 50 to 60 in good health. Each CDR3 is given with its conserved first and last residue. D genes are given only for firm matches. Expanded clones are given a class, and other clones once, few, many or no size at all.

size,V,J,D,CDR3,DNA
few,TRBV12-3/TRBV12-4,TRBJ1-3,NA,CASSWDTGNTIYF,TGTGCCAGCAGTTGGGACACTGGAAACACCATATATTTT
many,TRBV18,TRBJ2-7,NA,CASSPEAVNSYEQYF,TGTGCCAGCTCACCAGAAGCGGTAAACTCCTACGAGCAGTACTTC
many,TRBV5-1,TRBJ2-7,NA,CASRRSRQYEQYF,TGCGCCAGCAGAAGAAGCCGACAGTACGAGCAGTACTTC
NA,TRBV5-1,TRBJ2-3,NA,CASSVDGPLQYF,TGCGCCAGCAGCGTGGACGGACCCCTGCAGTATTTT
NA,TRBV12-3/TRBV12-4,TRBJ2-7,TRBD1,CASSFDSVWGQGAHEQYF,TGTGCCAGCAGTTTTGATTCTGTCTGGGGACAGGGGGCTCACGAGCAGTACTTC
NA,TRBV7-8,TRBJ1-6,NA,CASSLRRAVDSPLHF,TGTGCCAGCAGCCTCAGGAGGGCGGTAGATTCACCCCTCCACTTT
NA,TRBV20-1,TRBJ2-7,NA,CSAKHLPGIGEQYF,TGCAGTGCTAAGCATCTTCCAGGGATCGGCGAGCAGTACTTC
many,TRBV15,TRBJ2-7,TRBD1,CATSTDREPYEQYF,TGTGCCACCAGCACGGACAGGGAGCCTTACGAGCAGTACTTC
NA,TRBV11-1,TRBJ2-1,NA,CASSPRGGGNLVSYNEQFF,TGTGCCAGCAGCCCCAGGGGGGGTGGAAATTTAGTGTCCTACAATGAGCAGTTCTTC
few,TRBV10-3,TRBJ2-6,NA,CAISGPTDSYLSGANVLTF,TGTGCCATCAGTGGGCCGACAGATTCCTACCTCTCTGGGGCCAACGTCCTGACTTTC
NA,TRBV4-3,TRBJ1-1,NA,CASSQAGEGNTEAFF,TGCGCCAGCAGCCAAGCGGGCGAGGGAAACACTGAAGCTTTCTTT
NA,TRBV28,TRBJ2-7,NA,CASSLRTTYEQYF,TGTGCCAGCAGTTTGAGGACTACCTACGAGCAGTACTTC
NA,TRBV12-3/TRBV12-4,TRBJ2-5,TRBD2,CASSEPGTSEETQYF,TGTGCCAGCAGTGAACCCGGGACTAGCGAAGAGACCCAGTACTTC
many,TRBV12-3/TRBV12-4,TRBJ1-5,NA,CASSLRGIGYQPQHF,TGTGCCAGCAGTTTGAGAGGGATCGGGTATCAGCCCCAGCATTTT
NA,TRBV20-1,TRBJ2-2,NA,CSALRQLDTGELFF,TGCAGTGCTCTCCGACAGCTTGACACCGGGGAGCTGTTTTTT
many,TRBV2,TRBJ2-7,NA,CASREGYEQYF,TGTGCCAGCAGGGAAGGCTACGAGCAGTACTTC
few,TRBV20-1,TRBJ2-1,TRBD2,CSANGLAIYNEQFF,TGCAGTGCCAACGGACTAGCCATCTACAATGAGCAGTTCTTC
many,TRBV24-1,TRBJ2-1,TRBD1,CATSDMTGGTSAYNEQFF,TGTGCCACCAGTGATATGACAGGGGGCACTAGCGCGTACAATGAGCAGTTCTTC
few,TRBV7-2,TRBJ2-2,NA,CASRFTRTSNTGELFF,TGTGCCAGCAGGTTTACGAGGACCTCGAACACCGGGGAGCTGTTTTTT
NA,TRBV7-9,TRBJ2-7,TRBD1,CASSLVLGQRAYEQYF,TGTGCCAGCAGCTTAGTACTGGGACAGAGAGCCTACGAGCAGTACTTC
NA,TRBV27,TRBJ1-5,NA,CAGHLRAHQPQHF,TGTGCCGGCCATTTGCGGGCGCATCAGCCCCAGCATTTT
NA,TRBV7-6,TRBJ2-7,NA,CASSAGTGQPSSYEQYF,TGTGCCAGCAGCGCCGGAACCGGACAGCCTAGCTCCTACGAGCAGTACTTC
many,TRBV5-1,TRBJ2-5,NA,CASSLSSVETQYF,TGCGCCAGCAGCTTGAGTAGCGTGGAGACCCAGTACTTC
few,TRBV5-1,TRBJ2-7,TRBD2,CASSPLTSGGRYEQYF,TGCGCCAGCAGTCCTCTAACTAGCGGGGGACGGTACGAGCAGTACTTC
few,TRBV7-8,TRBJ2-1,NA,CASSMGTPRAYNEQFF,TGTGCCAGCAGCATGGGGACACCGAGGGCCTACAATGAGCAGTTCTTC
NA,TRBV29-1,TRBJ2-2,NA,CSVELRDANTGELFF,TGCAGCGTTGAACTAAGGGACGCGAACACCGGGGAGCTGTTTTTT
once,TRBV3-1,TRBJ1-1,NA,CASSQEGSVPEAFF,TGTGCCAGCAGCCAAGAGGGCAGTGTCCCTGAAGCTTTCTTT
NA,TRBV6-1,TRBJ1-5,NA,CASSQTSSEWQPQHF,TGTGCCAGCAGTCAGACTAGCTCCGAGTGGCAGCCCCAGCATTTT
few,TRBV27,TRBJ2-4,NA,CASSKDSERGRGHANIQYF,TGTGCCAGCAGTAAGGACAGCGAACGGGGGCGCGGTCATGCGAACATTCAGTACTTC
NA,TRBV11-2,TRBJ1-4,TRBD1,CASSIRGQRGEKLFF,TGTGCCAGCAGCATTCGGGGACAGCGCGGTGAAAAACTGTTTTTT
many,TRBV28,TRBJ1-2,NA,CASSLGRGRNGYTF,TGTGCCAGCAGTTTGGGCAGGGGTAGGAATGGCTACACCTTC
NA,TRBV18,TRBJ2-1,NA,CASSPTEGNNEQFF,TGTGCCAGCTCACCGACCGAAGGGAACAATGAGCAGTTCTTC
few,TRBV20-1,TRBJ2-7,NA,CSARDEGRVTYEQYF,TGCAGTGCTAGAGATGAGGGGCGGGTCACCTACGAGCAGTACTTC
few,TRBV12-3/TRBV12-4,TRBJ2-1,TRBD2,CASSTPTSGGWGEQFF,TGTGCCAGCAGTACGCCGACTAGCGGGGGGTGGGGTGAGCAGTTCTTC
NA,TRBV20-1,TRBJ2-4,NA,CSARKKGGNGKNIQYF,TGCAGTGCGCGTAAAAAAGGGGGGAACGGCAAAAACATTCAGTACTTC
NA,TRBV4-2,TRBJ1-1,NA,CASSQDAQPRNTEAFF,TGTGCCAGCAGCCAAGACGCGCAGCCGAGGAACACTGAAGCTTTCTTT
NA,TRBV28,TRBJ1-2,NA,CASSTTGRWGLPNYGYTF,TGTGCCAGCAGCACAACAGGGCGATGGGGGTTGCCTAACTATGGCTACACCTTC
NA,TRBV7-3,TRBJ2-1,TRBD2,CASSPTLAGGNNEQFF,TGTGCCAGCAGCCCCACACTAGCGGGAGGAAACAATGAGCAGTTCTTC
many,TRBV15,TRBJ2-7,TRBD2,CATSSQRGEGFEQYF,TGTGCCACCAGCAGCCAGCGGGGGGAGGGCTTCGAGCAGTACTTC
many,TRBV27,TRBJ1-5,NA,CASSWTINQPQHF,TGTGCCAGCAGTTGGACAATCAATCAGCCCCAGCATTTT
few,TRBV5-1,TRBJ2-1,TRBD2,CASSRSGLAGGREQFF,TGCGCCAGCAGCCGCAGTGGACTAGCGGGAGGGAGGGAGCAGTTCTTC
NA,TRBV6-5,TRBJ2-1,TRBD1,CASSHSLGQGYNEQFF,TGTGCCAGCAGTCACTCTCTGGGACAGGGATACAATGAGCAGTTCTTC
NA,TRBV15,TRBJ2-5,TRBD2,CATSSSGGQETQYF,TGTGCCACCAGCAGTAGCGGGGGACAAGAGACCCAGTACTTC
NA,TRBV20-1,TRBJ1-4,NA,CSARPGGNNEKLFF,TGCAGTGCCCGACCGGGAGGGAATAATGAAAAACTGTTTTTT
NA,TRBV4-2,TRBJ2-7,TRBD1,CASSQDGQGVGEQYF,TGTGCCAGCAGCCAAGATGGCCAGGGGGTGGGGGAGCAGTACTTC
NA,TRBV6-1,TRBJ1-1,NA,CASSPSGGQPEAFF,TGTGCCAGCAGCCCTTCGGGGGGGCAGCCTGAAGCTTTCTTT
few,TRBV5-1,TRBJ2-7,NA,CASSLVGQNYEQYF,TGCGCCAGCAGCTTGGTAGGACAGAACTACGAGCAGTACTTC